This T cell receptor beta chain was retrieved from a study of blood T cell repertoires in COVID-19. Study-level background: COVID-19 samples from acute and convalescent phases originated in the United States, Italy and Spain.

Method: immunoSEQ multiplex PCR; TCRdb's copy keeps in-frame clones and lacks some. Here the sample spans approximately 140,000 clones, around 80% being singletons. The germline V gene has CDR1 SGHDN and CDR2 FVKESK. The length of the CDR3 is 14 residues. Between the trimmed V and J ends, which lost 0 bases and 7 bases, there was a span of 12 bases. This sequence was found in a middle-aged man with acute or convalescent COVID-19. The J gene is TRBJ1-1, the V gene TRBV14, with D possibly TRBD1 on 5 matching bases. What was sequenced was peripheral blood. The CDR3 reads CASSQDWQGGEAFF. In DNA form, the CDR3 reads TGTGCCAGCAGCCAAGATTGGCAGGGCGGTGAAGCTTTCTTT.